This T cell receptor beta chain was captured by sequencing in a study of blood T cell repertoires in COVID-19. On the study more broadly: Acute and convalescent COVID-19 samples came from the United States, Italy and Spain. T cells, B-cell-depleted T cells, or PBMCs supplied cDNA or gDNA.

This clone appeared once. The CDR3 consists of 14 residues. Germline V gives CDR1 MNHEY, CDR2 SVGAGI. V was clipped by 0 bases and J by 10 bases, with 13 bases between them. As handled by the study authors: Amplified reference gene primers provided the basis for estimating nucleated cell counts. Assay used: immunoSEQ multiplex PCR; TCRdb lists only in-frame clones, some missing. The V and J calls and clone size are taken from that table; D and trimming were inferred from the DNA. The sample yields more than 200,000 clones, around 90% seen once. The V call is TRBV6-5, the J call TRBJ2-1; perhaps TRBD1 as D (6 bases). Sequenced: peripheral blood. The TCR comes from a human donor in a cohort sampled during active COVID-19. The CDR3 reads CASSYSTGLGEQFF. The CDR3 nucleotides read TGTGCCAGCAGTTACTCCACAGGGTTGGGAGAGCAGTTCTTC.